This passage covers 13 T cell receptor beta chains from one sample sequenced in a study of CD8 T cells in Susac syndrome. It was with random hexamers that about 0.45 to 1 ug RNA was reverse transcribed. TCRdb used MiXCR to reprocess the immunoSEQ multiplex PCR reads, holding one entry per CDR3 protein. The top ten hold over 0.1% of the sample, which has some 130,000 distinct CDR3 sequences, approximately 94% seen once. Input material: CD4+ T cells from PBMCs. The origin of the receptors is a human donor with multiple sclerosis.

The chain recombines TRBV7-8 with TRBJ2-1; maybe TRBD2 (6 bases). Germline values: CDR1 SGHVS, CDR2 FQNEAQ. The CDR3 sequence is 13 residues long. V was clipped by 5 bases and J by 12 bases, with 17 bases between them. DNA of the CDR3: TGTGCCAGCAGCCAAGGATCGGGAGCCGGGCAGTTCTTC. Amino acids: CASSQGSGAGQFF.

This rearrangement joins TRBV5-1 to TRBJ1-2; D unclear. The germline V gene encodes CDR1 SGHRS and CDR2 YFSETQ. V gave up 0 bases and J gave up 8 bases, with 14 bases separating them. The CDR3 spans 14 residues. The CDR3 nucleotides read TGCGCCAGCAGCTTGGCCCTGGAGAGTGTGGGCTACACCTTC. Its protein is CASSLALESVGYTF.

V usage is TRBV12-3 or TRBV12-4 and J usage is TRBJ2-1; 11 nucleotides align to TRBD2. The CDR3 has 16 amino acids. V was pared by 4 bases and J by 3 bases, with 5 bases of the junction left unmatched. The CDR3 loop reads CASSSTGTSGYNEQFF. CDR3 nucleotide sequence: TGTGCCAGCAGTTCAACCGGGACTAGCGGCTACAATGAGCAGTTCTTC.

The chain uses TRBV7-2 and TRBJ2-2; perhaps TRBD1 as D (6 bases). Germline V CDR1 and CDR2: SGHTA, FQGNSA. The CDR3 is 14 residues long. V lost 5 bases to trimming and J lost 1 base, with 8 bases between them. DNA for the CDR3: TGTGCCAGCAGCCAGACAGGGAACACCGGGGAGCTGTTTTTT. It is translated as CASSQTGNTGELFF.

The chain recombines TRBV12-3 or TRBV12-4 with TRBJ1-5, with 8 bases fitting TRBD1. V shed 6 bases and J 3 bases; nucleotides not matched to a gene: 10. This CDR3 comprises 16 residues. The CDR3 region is CASSFSTGVINQPQHF. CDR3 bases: TGTGCCAGCAGCTTCTCGACAGGGGTAATCAATCAGCCCCAGCATTTT.

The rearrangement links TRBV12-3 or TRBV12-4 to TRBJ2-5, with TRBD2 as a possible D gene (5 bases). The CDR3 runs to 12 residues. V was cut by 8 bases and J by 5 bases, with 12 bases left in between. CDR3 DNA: TGTGCCAGCCGGACTGGGAGTGAGACCCAGTACTTC. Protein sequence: CASRTGSETQYF.

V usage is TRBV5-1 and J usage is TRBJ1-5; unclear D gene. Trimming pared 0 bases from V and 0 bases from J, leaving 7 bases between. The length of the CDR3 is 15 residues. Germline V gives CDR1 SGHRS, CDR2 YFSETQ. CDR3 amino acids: CASSLDPGSNQPQHF. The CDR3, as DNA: TGCGCCAGCAGCTTGGATCCAGGTAGCAATCAGCCCCAGCATTTT.

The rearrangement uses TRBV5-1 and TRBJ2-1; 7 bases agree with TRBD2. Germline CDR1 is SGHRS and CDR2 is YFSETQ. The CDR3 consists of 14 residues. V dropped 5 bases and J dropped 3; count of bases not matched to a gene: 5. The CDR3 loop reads CASRGRTSYNEQFF. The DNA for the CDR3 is TGCGCCAGCAGGGGGAGGACTAGCTACAATGAGCAGTTCTTC. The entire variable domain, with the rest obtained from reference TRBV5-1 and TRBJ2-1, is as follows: KAGVTQTPRYLIKTRGQQVTLSCSPISGHRSVSWYQQTPGQGLQFLFEYFSETQRNKGNFPGRFSGRQFSNSRSEMNVSTLELGDSALYLCASRGRTSYNEQFFGPGTRLTVL.

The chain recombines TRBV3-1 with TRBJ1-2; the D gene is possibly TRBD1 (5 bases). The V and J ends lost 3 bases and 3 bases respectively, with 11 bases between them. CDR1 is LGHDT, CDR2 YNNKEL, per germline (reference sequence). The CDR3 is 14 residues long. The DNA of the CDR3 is TGTGCCAGCAGCCACAGGGCCCTCGACTATGGCTACACCTTC. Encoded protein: CASSHRALDYGYTF.

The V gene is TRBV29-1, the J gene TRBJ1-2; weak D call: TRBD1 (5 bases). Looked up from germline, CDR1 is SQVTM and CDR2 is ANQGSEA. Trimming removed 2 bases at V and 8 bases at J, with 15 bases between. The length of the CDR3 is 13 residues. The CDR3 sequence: CSVESREAGGYTF. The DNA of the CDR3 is TGCAGCGTTGAATCCCGGGAGGCAGGGGGCTACACCTTC.

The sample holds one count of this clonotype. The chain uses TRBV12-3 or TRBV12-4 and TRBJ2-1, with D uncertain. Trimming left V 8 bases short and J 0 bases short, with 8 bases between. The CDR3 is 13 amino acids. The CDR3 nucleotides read TGTGCCAGCCTACGGAGCTCCTACAATGAGCAGTTCTTC. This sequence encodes CASLRSSYNEQFF.

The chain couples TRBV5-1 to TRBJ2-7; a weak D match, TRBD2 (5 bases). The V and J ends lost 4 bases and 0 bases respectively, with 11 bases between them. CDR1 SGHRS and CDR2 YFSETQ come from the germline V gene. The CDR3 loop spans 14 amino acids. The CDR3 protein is CASSMGVGSYEQYF. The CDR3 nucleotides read TGCGCCAGCAGCATGGGAGTAGGCTCCTACGAGCAGTACTTC.

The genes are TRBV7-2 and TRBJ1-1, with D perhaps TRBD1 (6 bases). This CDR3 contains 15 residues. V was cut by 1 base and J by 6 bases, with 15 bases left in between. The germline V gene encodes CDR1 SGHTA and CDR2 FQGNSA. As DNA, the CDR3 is TGTGCCAGCAGCTTAGAAGGGGGAGGTCACGCTGAAGCTTTCTTT. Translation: CASSLEGGGHAEAFF.